This is a list of T cell receptor beta chains from one sample in a study of T cell changes during pregnancy in multiple sclerosis. Data came from immunoSEQ multiplex PCR; TCRdb stores just in-frame clones and leaves some out. The sample lists tens of thousands of clones; approximately 94% were seen once. Sequencing used CD4+ T cells from peripheral blood mononuclear cells, obtained after pregnancy. These receptors all stem from a female donor with multiple sclerosis, enrolled in a pregnancy study. Each CDR3 is given with its conserved first and last residue. The order of the fields is J gene, D gene, CDR3 length, V gene, clone size, CDR3 DNA, CDR3 protein. A D gene is named only where the DNA matches it firmly. For some rows the clone size is stated as once, few or many, or as a class when expanded; others skip it.

TRBJ2-7	TRBD1	14	TRBV6-1	.	TGTGCCAGCAGAACCGGGACAGAGTCCTACGAGCAGTACTTC	CASRTGTESYEQYF
TRBJ2-3	.	13	TRBV6-5	.	TGTGCCAGCGCCCCAGTTTTCACAGATACGCAGTATTTT	CASAPVFTDTQYF
TRBJ2-3	TRBD2	16	TRBV9	.	TGTGCCAGCAGCGTGTCCATCGGGGGGGCTTCAGATACGCAGTATTTT	CASSVSIGGASDTQYF
TRBJ2-7	TRBD1	14	TRBV27	.	TGTGCCAGCAGTTTAGGGGACAGAGTCTACGAGCAGTACTTC	CASSLGDRVYEQYF
TRBJ2-7	.	16	TRBV7-8	.	TGTGCCAGCGCGTCGGGGGCGGCAGGGGGCTCCTACGAGCAGTACTTC	CASASGAAGGSYEQYF
TRBJ1-2	.	15	TRBV13	.	TGTGCCAGCAGCTTAGGTAGGAGTTTTAACTATGGCTACACCTTC	CASSLGRSFNYGYTF
TRBJ2-6	.	14	TRBV19	.	TGTGCCAGTAGGGAGGAATCTGGGGCCAACGTCCTGACTTTC	CASREESGANVLTF
TRBJ2-5	TRBD1	16	TRBV7-9	.	TGTGCCAGCAGCTTGGGGGACAGGGCCATCCAAGAGACCCAGTACTTC	CASSLGDRAIQETQYF
TRBJ2-3	.	16	TRBV6-1	.	TGTGCCAGCAGTGATTACAGAGAATTGGCAACAGATACGCAGTATTTT	CASSDYRELATDTQYF
TRBJ1-2	TRBD1	17	TRBV4-2	once	TGTGCCAGCAGCCAAGAGGCTTCGACAGGGGATTACTATGGCTACACCTTC	CASSQEASTGDYYGYTF
TRBJ2-1	TRBD1	16	TRBV27	.	TGTGCCAGCAGGACCATTGGAGGACAGGGATACAATGAGCAGTTCTTC	CASRTIGGQGYNEQFF
TRBJ1-5	.	13	TRBV30	.	TGTGCCTGGACCCACTCCCGGGATCAGCCCCAGCATTTT	CAWTHSRDQPQHF
TRBJ1-2	TRBD1	13	TRBV4-1	.	TGCGCCAGCAGCCAGGACAGGGGTCATGGCTACACCTTC	CASSQDRGHGYTF
TRBJ2-1	.	13	TRBV7-3	.	TGTGCCAGCAGCTTAGGGGGGGGCGCTGAGCAGTTCTTC	CASSLGGGAEQFF
TRBJ2-3	.	14	TRBV5-1	.	TGCGCCAGCAGCTTGCCGGGGAGTGGAGATACGCAGTATTTT	CASSLPGSGDTQYF
TRBJ1-1	.	14	TRBV6-5	.	TGTGCCAGCAGACGCAACCAGGGAATGACTGAAGCTTTCTTT	CASRRNQGMTEAFF
TRBJ2-2	.	14	TRBV4-2	.	TGTGCCAGCAGCCAAGTTCAACGGACCGGGGAGCTGTTTTTT	CASSQVQRTGELFF
TRBJ1-4	TRBD1	17	TRBV18	.	TGTGCCAGCTCACTTCAGGGGGTAACGGCGATAAATGAAAAACTGTTTTTT	CASSLQGVTAINEKLFF
TRBJ2-7	TRBD1	15	TRBV5-1	.	TGCGCCAGCAGCTTCTCCGGGACAGGTAGTCACGAGCAGTACTTC	CASSFSGTGSHEQYF
TRBJ2-2	.	12	TRBV7-3	.	TGTGCCAGCAGTCCCCGTTCCGGGGAGCTGTTTTTT	CASSPRSGELFF
TRBJ2-3	.	14	TRBV4-1	.	TGCGCCAGCAGCCAAGCTGCAGACACAGATACGCAGTATTTT	CASSQAADTDTQYF
TRBJ1-1	TRBD1	17	TRBV9	.	TGTGCCAGCAGCGTAGGCGGGACAGGGGCCAAGAACACTGAAGCTTTCTTT	CASSVGGTGAKNTEAFF
TRBJ2-1	TRBD2	16	TRBV9	.	TGTGCCAGCAGCGCGTTGCTAGCGGTGACCTACAATGAGCAGTTCTTC	CASSALLAVTYNEQFF
TRBJ1-1	TRBD1	13	TRBV6-5	.	TGTGCCAGCACCCCAAGGACAGGGCGCCAGGCTTTCTTT	CASTPRTGRQAFF
TRBJ1-2	TRBD1	15	TRBV23-1	.	TGCGCCAGCAGACAGGGGGCGCCCGAAAACTATGGCTACACCTTC	CASRQGAPENYGYTF
TRBJ2-2	.	18	TRBV6-1	.	TGTGCCAGCAGTGAGGCCCCCCGACAGATAGGGGACACCGGGGAGCTGTTTTTT	CASSEAPRQIGDTGELFF
TRBJ1-2	TRBD1	12	TRBV25-1	.	TGTGCCACAGGGACAGGAACATATGGCTACACCTTC	CATGTGTYGYTF
TRBJ1-5	TRBD1	17	TRBV6-1	.	TGTGCCAGCAGTGAACTAGGGACAGGGGTCTCCTATCAGCCCCAGCATTTT	CASSELGTGVSYQPQHF
TRBJ2-3	.	17	TRBV13	once	TGTGCCAGCAGCTCTGCCCTAGGCCCGTTGAAGCCAGATACGCAGTATTTT	CASSSALGPLKPDTQYF
TRBJ1-3	.	15	TRBV2	.	TGTGCCAGCAGTGAAGAGCAGGTCTCTGGAAACACCATATATTTT	CASSEEQVSGNTIYF
TRBJ1-2	TRBD1	14	TRBV7-9	.	TGTGCCAGCAGCTCTATGGACAGGACTGGAGGCTACACCTTC	CASSSMDRTGGYTF
TRBJ1-1	.	17	TRBV4-1	.	TGCGCCAGCAGCCAAGATATCTTAGGGACTTTGAACACTGAAGCTTTCTTT	CASSQDILGTLNTEAFF
TRBJ1-5	TRBD1	15	TRBV30	.	TGTGCCTGGAGTGTAGGGGACAGAAGCCATCAGCCCCAGCATTTT	CAWSVGDRSHQPQHF
TRBJ2-7	.	12	TRBV28	.	TGTGCCAGCAGGGAAGGGAGGAACGAGCAGTACTTC	CASREGRNEQYF
TRBJ1-4	TRBD1	16	TRBV4-2	.	TGTGCCAGCAGCCAGAACCAGGGACAGGGAAATGAAAAACTGTTTTTT	CASSQNQGQGNEKLFF
TRBJ1-3	.	14	TRBV5-4	.	TGTGCCAGCAGCAATCAAGGGGCTGGAAACACCATATATTTT	CASSNQGAGNTIYF
TRBJ2-1	TRBD2	19	TRBV4-1	.	TGCGCCAGCAGCCAAGATACGTCTAGCGGGGACCCCTCCTACAATGAGCAGTTCTTC	CASSQDTSSGDPSYNEQFF
TRBJ1-2	.	14	TRBV14	.	TGTGCCAGCAGCCAAGCGCCGGGGGACTATGGCTACACCTTC	CASSQAPGDYGYTF
TRBJ1-5	TRBD1	14	TRBV10-3	.	TGTGCCACCGCTACAGGGGATAGCAATCAGCCCCAGCATTTT	CATATGDSNQPQHF
TRBJ1-2	TRBD1	15	TRBV2	.	TGTGCCAGCACCGGACAGGGGATTCTTAACTATGGCTACACCTTC	CASTGQGILNYGYTF
TRBJ1-2	TRBD1	14	TRBV27	.	TGTGCCAGCAGTCCCTCGGGACAGGGTAAGGGCTACACCTTC	CASSPSGQGKGYTF
TRBJ1-2	.	13	TRBV6-4	.	TGTGCCACCTTTTGTTCGGGGGTGGATGGCTACACCTTC	CATFCSGVDGYTF
TRBJ1-1	.	18	TRBV5-6	.	TGTGCCAGCAGCCGGCCGGGCCGGGGGGCGAGTGTGAACACTGAAGCTTTCTTT	CASSRPGRGASVNTEAFF
TRBJ2-2	TRBD1	14	TRBV2	.	TGTGCCAGCAAGACAGGGGGCGCGACCGGGGAGCTGTTTTTT	CASKTGGATGELFF
TRBJ1-1	TRBD1	13	TRBV28	once	TGTGCCAGCAGTTTTTGGACAGGGCCTGAAGCTTTCTTT	CASSFWTGPEAFF
TRBJ2-3	.	13	TRBV4-1	.	TGCGCCAGCAGCCGGGGGCGCACAGATACGCAGTATTTT	CASSRGRTDTQYF
TRBJ1-2	.	10	TRBV30	.	TGTGCCTTATCTCTGGCTGGCTACACCTTC	CALSLAGYTF
TRBJ1-5	.	16	TRBV2	.	TGTGCCAGCAGTGAAGGGGGCAGACGTCCGAATCAGCCCCAGCATTTT	CASSEGGRRPNQPQHF
TRBJ1-2	TRBD1	16	TRBV14	.	TGTGCCAGCAGCCCCGACAGGGGACGCCTTTACTATGGCTACACCTTC	CASSPDRGRLYYGYTF